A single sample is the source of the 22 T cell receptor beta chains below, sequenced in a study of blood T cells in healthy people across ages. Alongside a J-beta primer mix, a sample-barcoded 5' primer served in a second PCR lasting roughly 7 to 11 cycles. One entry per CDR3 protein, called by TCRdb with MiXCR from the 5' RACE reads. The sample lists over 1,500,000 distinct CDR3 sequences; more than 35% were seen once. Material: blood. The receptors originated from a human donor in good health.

The CDR3 DNA follows: TGTGCCAGCAAGGGAGGACAGGGGGTGGTCGGCTACACCTTC. The encoded protein is CASKGGQGVVGYTF. This chain joins TRBV12-3 or TRBV12-4 and TRBJ1-2; 10 bases are a match to TRBD1. V was pared by 7 bases and J by 8 bases, with 10 bases of the junction left unmatched. This CDR3 spans 14 amino acids.

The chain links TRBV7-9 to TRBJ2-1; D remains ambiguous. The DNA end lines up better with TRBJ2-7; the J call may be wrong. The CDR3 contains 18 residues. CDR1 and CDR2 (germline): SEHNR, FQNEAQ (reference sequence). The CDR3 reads CASSLDQIGESYVREQYF. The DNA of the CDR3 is TGTGCCAGCAGCTTAGACCAGATTGGAGAGTCCTACGTGCGCGAGCAGTACTTC.

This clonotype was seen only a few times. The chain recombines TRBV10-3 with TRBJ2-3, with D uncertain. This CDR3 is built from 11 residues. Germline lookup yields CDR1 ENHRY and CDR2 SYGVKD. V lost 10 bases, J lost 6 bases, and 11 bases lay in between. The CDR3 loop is CATLRADTQYF. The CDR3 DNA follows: TGTGCCACTCTCCGGGCGGATACGCAGTATTTT.

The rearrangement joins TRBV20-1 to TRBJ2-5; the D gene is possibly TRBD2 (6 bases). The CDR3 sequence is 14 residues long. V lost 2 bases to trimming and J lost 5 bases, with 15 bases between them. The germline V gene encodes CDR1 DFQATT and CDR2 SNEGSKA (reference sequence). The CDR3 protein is CSARSWDSAETQYF. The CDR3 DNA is TGCAGTGCTAGATCTTGGGACTCTGCGGAGACCCAGTACTTC.

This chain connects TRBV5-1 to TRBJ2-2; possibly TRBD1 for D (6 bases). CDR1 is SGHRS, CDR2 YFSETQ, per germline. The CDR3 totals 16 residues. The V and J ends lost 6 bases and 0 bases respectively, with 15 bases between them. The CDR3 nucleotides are TGCGCCAGCAAAAGAGCCGGGACACCGAACACCGGGGAGCTGTTTTTT. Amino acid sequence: CASKRAGTPNTGELFF.

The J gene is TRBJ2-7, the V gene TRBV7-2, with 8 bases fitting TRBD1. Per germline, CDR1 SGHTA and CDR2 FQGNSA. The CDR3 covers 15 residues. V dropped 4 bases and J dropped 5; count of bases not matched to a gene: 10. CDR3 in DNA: TGTGCCAGCAGCTACGGACAGGGACTTTGGGACGAGCAGTACTTC. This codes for CASSYGQGLWDEQYF.

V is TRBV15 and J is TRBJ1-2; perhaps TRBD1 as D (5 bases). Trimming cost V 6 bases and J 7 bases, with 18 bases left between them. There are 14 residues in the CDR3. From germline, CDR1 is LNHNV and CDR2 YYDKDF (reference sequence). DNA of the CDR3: TGTGCCACCAGGGGGGGGTCATTCATCGGTGGCTACACCTTC. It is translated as CATRGGSFIGGYTF. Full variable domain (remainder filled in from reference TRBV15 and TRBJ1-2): DAMVIQNPRYQVTQFGKPVTLSCSQTLNHNVMYWYQQKSSQAPKLLFHYYDKDFNNEADTPDNFQSRRPNTSFCFLDIRSPGLGDTAMYLCATRGGSFIGGYTFGSGTRLTVV.

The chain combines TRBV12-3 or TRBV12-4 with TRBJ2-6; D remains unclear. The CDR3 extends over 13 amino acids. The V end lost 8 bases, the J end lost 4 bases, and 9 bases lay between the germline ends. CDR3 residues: CASALNGANVLTF. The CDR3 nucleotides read TGTGCCAGCGCCCTTAACGGGGCCAACGTCCTGACTTTC.

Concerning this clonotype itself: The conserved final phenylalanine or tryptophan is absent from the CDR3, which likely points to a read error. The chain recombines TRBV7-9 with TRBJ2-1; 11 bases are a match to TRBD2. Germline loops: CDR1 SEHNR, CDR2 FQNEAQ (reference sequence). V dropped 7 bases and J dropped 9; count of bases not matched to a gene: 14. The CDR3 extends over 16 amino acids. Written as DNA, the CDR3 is TGTGCCAGCACTCTACCCCTAGCGGGGGGTTCCAGTGAGCAGTTCTTA. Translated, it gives CASTLPLAGGSSEQFL.

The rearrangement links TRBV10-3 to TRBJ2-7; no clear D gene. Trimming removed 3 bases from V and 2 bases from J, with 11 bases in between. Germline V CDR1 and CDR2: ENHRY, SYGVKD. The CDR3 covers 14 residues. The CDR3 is CAISEDRAAYEQYF. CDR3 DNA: TGTGCCATCAGTGAAGATAGGGCGGCCTACGAGCAGTACTTC.

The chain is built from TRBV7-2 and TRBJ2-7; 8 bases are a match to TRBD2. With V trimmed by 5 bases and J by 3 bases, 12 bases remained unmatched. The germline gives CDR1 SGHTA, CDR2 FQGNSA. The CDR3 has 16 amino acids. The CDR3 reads CASSPRRTSPRYEQYF. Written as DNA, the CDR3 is TGTGCCAGCAGCCCTCGTAGGACTAGCCCCCGCTACGAGCAGTACTTC.

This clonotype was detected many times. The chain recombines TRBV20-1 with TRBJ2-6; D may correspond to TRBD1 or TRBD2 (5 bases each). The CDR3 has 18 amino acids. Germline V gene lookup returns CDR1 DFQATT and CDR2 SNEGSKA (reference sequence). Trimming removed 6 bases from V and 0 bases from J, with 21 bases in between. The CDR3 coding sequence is TGCAGTGCCGTTCAGACGGGACCCCAAGGCTCTGGGGCCAACGTCCTGACTTTC. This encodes CSAVQTGPQGSGANVLTF.

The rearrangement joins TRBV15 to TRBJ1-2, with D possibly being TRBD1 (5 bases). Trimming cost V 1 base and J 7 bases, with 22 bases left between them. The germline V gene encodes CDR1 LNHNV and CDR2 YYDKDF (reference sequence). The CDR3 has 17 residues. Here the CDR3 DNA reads TGTGCCACCAGCAGAGGACCTGATGCAGGGTCCAGAGGTGGCTACACCTTC. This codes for CATSRGPDAGSRGGYTF.

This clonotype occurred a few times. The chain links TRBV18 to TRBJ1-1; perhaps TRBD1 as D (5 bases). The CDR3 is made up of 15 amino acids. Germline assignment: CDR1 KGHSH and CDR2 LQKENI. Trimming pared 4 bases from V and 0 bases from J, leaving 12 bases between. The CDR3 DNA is TGTGCCAGCTCACTGCGGGGGGATATGAACACTGAAGCTTTCTTT. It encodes CASSLRGDMNTEAFF.

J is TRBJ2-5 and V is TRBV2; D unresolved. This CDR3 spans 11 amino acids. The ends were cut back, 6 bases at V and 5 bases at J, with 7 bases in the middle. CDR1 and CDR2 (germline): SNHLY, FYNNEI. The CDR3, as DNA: TGTGCCAGCAGATGGGCCGAGACCCAGTACTTC. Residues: CASRWAETQYF.

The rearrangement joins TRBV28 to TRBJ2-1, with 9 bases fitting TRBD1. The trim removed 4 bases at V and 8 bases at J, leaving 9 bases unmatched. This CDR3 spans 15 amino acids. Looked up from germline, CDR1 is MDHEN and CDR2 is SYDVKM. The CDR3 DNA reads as TGTGCCAGCAGTTCCCAGGGACAGGGTTGGGATGAGCAGTTCTTC. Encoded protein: CASSSQGQGWDEQFF.

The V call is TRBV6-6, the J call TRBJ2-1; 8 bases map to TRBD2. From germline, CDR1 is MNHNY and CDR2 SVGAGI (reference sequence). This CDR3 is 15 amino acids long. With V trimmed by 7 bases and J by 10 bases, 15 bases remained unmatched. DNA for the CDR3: TGTGCCAGCACCCTTGCCGGGGGGGCCTGGGAAGAGCAGTTCTTC. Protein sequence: CASTLAGGAWEEQFF.

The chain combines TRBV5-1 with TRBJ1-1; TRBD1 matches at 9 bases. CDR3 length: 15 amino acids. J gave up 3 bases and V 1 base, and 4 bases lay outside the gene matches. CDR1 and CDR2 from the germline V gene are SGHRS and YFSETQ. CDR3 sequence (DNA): TGCGCCAGCAGCTTGACAGGACAGGGGCACACTGAAGCTTTCTTT. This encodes CASSLTGQGHTEAFF. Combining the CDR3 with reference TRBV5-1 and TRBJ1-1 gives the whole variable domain KAGVTQTPRYLIKTRGQQVTLSCSPISGHRSVSWYQQTPGQGLQFLFEYFSETQRNKGNFPGRFSGRQFSNSRSEMNVSTLELGDSALYLCASSLTGQGHTEAFFGQGTRLTVV.

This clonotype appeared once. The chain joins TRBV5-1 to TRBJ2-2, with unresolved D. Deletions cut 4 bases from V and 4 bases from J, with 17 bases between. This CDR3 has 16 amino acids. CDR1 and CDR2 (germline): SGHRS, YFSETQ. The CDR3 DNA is TGCGCCAGCAGCCTGGTCTTGGGTTCGGGCACCGGGGAGCTGTTTTTT. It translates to CASSLVLGSGTGELFF. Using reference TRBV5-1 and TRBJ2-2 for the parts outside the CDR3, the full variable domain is KAGVTQTPRYLIKTRGQQVTLSCSPISGHRSVSWYQQTPGQGLQFLFEYFSETQRNKGNFPGRFSGRQFSNSRSEMNVSTLELGDSALYLCASSLVLGSGTGELFFGEGSRLTVL.

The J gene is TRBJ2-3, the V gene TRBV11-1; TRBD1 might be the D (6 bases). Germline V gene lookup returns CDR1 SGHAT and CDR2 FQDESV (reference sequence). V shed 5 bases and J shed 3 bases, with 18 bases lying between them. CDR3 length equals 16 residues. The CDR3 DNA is TGTGCCAGCAGCCTCTGGACAGCTGAGGAAACAGATACGCAGTATTTT. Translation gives CASSLWTAEETDTQYF.

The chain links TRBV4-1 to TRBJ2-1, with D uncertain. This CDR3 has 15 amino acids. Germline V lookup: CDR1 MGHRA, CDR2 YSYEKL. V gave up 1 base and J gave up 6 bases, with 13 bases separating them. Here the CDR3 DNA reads TGCGCCAGCAGCCAAGGATTTGGCGGATCCAATGAGCAGTTCTTC. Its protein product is CASSQGFGGSNEQFF.

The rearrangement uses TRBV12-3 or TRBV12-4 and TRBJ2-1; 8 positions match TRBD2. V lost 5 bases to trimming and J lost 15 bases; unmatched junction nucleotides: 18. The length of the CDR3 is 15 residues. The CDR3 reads CASSLEREQPRVLFF. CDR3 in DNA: TGTGCCAGCAGTCTTGAGCGGGAGCAACCTCGTGTACTGTTCTTC.